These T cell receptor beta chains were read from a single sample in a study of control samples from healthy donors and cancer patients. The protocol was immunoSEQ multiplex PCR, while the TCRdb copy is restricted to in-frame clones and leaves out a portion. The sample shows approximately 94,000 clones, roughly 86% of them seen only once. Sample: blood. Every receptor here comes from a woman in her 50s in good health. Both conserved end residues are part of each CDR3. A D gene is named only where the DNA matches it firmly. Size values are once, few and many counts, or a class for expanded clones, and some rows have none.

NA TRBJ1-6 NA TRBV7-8 TGTGCCAGCAGCAAAGGGGGGACCTCACCCCTCCACTTT CASSKGGTSPLHF
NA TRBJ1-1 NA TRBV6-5 TGTGCCAGCAGTTACGGGAGGAATATCAAGAACACTGAAGCTTTCTTT CASSYGRNIKNTEAFF
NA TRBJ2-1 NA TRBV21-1 TGTGCCAGCAGCGGAAGACTCAGGACTAGCGGGAGAGGGTCCTACAATGAGCAGTTCTTC CASSGRLRTSGRGSYNEQFF
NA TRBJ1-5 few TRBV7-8 TGTGCCAGCAGCTTTCCTCAGACTCCTTCTAGCAATCAGCCCCAGCATTTT CASSFPQTPSSNQPQHF
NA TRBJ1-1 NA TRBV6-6 TGTGCCAGCAGCCCCAGACAGATGAACACTGAAGCTTTCTTT CASSPRQMNTEAFF
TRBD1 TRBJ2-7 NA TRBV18 TGTGCCAGCTCCGAAGGGACAGGGGGCTACGAGCAGTACTTC CASSEGTGGYEQYF
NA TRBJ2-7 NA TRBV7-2 TGTGCCAGCAGCTTAGCTTTGAACTACGAGCAGTACTTC CASSLALNYEQYF
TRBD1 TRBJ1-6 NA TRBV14 TGTGCCAGCAGCCAAGAGACAGGGGGTGGCCGGCCCCTCCACTTT CASSQETGGGRPLHF
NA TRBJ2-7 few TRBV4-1 TGCGCCAGCAGCCAGTGGTCCCCAGACTCCTACGAGCAGTACTTC CASSQWSPDSYEQYF
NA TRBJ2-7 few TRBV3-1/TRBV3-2 TGTGCCAGCAGCCCACAGGAGCGCTACGAGCAGTACTTC CASSPQERYEQYF
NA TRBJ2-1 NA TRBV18 TGTGCCAGCTCACCACCGATCTCGAGGGGTCCCTACAATGAGCAGTTCTTC CASSPPISRGPYNEQFF
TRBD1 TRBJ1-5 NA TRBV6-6 TGTGCCAGCAGTTACCAGGCCAGGGGGGAAGGTCAGCCCCAGCATTTT CASSYQARGEGQPQHF
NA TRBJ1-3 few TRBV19 TGTGCCAGTACCCTTAGGGGCATCTCTGGAAACACCATATATTTT CASTLRGISGNTIYF
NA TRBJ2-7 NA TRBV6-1 TGTGCCAGCAGTGAAGCGGGAATACAGGGTTCCTACGAGCAGTACTTC CASSEAGIQGSYEQYF
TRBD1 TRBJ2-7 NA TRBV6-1 TGTGCCAGCAGTGAAGTCCAGGGGGCAGGCGAGCAGTACTTC CASSEVQGAGEQYF
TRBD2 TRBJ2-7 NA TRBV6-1 TGTGCCAGCAGTGTAAACCTAGCGGGAGGTAACTACGAGCAGTACTTC CASSVNLAGGNYEQYF
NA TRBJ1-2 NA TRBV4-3 TGCGCCAGCAGCCAAGATGAAGGGCTAGGCTACACCTTC CASSQDEGLGYTF
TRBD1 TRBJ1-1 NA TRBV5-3 TGTGCCAGACCCTCTTTTTGGACAGGGGGATGGGGTGAAGCTTTCTTT CARPSFWTGGWGEAFF
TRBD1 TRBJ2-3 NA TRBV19 TGTGCCGCCTCGGGACAGGGCACAGATACGCAGTATTTT CAASGQGTDTQYF
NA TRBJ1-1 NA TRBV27 TGTGCCAGCAGTTTTGGCACTGAAGCTTTCTTT CASSFGTEAFF
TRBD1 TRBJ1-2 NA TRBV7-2 TGTGCCAGCAGCTTGCAGGGGGCCCCCTATGGCTACACCTTC CASSLQGAPYGYTF
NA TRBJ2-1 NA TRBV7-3 TGTGCTCCCCATTGCTACAATGAGCAGTTCTTC CAPHCYNEQFF
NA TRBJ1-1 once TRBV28 TGTGCCAGCAACCCAGGGCGGACTGAAGCTTTCTTT CASNPGRTEAFF
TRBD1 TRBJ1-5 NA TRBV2 TGTGCCAGCAGCACCAGCCGGGACAGGGGAAATAGCAATCAGCCCCAGCATTTT CASSTSRDRGNSNQPQHF
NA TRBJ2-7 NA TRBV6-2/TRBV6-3 TGTGCCAGCAGCCCGCTAGCTCAGAGCTCCTACGAGCAGTACTTC CASSPLAQSSYEQYF
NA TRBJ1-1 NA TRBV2 TGTGCCAGCAGATCCCTGGGACAAGGAAACACTGAAGCTTTCTTT CASRSLGQGNTEAFF
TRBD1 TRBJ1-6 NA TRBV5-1 TGCGCCAGCACGACAGGGGGCGCTTCCCCTTCACCCCTCCACTTT CASTTGGASPSPLHF
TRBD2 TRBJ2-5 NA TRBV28 TGTGCCAGCAGTTTTACGGCGGGAGTGTTGGAGACCCAGTACTTC CASSFTAGVLETQYF
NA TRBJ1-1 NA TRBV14 TGTGCCAGCAGCCAGGGTTTACGCGCGGCTGAAGCTTTCTTT CASSQGLRAAEAFF
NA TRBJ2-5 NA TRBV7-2 TGTGCCAGCAGCTTACTTCTAGGGGGACAAGGGACCCAGTACTTC CASSLLLGGQGTQYF
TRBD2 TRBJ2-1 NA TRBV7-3 TGTGCCAGCAGCTTAACCCTGAGCGGGAGGGGTGAGCAGTTCTTC CASSLTLSGRGEQFF
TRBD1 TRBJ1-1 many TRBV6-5 TGTGCCAGCAGCAAGGACAGGGTAGCTTTCTTT CASSKDRVAFF
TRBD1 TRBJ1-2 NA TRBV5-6 TGTGCCAGCAGCTTCCTGGACAGGAACTATGGCTACACCTTC CASSFLDRNYGYTF
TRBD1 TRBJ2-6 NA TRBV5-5 TGTGCCAGCAGCCATGAGGACAGGCGTCCTGGGGCCAACGTCCTGACTTTC CASSHEDRRPGANVLTF
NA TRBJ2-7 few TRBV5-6 TGTGCCAGCAGCCGGATGGGAGGTAGGGCGAGGGGCGAGCAGTACTTC CASSRMGGRARGEQYF
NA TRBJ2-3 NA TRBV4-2 TGTGCCAGCAGCCAAGACTGGGGGGACTCTACGGATACGCAGTATTTT CASSQDWGDSTDTQYF
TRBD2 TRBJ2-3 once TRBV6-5 TGTGCCAGCGGGAGTGGAGCGGGAGGTGAAGATACGCAGTATTTT CASGSGAGGEDTQYF